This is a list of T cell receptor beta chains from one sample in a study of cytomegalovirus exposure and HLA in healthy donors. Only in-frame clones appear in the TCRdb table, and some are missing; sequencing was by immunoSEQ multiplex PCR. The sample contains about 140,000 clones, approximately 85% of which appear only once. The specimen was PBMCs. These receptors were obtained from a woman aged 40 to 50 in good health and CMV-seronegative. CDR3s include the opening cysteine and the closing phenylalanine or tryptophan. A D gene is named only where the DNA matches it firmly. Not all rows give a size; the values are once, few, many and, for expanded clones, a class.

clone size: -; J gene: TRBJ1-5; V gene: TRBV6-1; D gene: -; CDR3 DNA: TGTGCCAGCGGTCAGGAAGTTCAGCCCCAGCATTTT; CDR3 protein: CASGQEVQPQHF
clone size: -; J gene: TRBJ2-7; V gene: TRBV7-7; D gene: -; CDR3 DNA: TGTGCTAGCAGCTTAAGTCCGGGAGCGAACGAGCAGTACTTC; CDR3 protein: CASSLSPGANEQYF
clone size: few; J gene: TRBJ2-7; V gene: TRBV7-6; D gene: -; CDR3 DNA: TGTGCCAGCAGCTTAAGCGGTGGCTGGGCCTACGAGCAGTACTTC; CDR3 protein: CASSLSGGWAYEQYF
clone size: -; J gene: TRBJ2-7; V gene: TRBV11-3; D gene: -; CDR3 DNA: TGTGCCAGCAGCTTCTCGAGGGTGGCCTACGAGCAGTACTTC; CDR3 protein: CASSFSRVAYEQYF
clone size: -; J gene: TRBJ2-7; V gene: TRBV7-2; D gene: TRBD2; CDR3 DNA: TGTGCCAGCAGCTCCAGACTAGCGGGAGGGGGGAACGAGCAGTACTTC; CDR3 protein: CASSSRLAGGGNEQYF
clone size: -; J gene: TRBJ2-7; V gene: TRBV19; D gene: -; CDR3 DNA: TGTGCCAGTTCTTTTGGGTCGGGTCCGACCTACGAGCAGTACTTC; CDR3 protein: CASSFGSGPTYEQYF
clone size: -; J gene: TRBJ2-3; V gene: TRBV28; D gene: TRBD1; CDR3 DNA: TGTGCCAGCAGTTTAAACAGGGGGCTGGGTGGTACGCAGTATTTT; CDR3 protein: CASSLNRGLGGTQYF
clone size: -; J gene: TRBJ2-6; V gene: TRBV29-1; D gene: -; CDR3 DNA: TGCAGCGTTTCCCGGGACTCTGGGGCCAACGTCCTGACTTTC; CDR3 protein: CSVSRDSGANVLTF
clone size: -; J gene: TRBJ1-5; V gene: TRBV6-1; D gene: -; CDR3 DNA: TGTGCCAGCAGTGAAGTATTGAGTAGTCAGCCCCAGCATTTT; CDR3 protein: CASSEVLSSQPQHF
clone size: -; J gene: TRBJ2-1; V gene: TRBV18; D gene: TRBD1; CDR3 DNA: TGTGCCAGCTCACCCGGGACAGGGGGGATGAATGAGCAGTTCTTC; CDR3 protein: CASSPGTGGMNEQFF
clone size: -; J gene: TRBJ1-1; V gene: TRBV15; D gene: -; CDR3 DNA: TGTGCCACCAGCAGAGATCGAGTGAACACTGAAGCTTTCTTT; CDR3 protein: CATSRDRVNTEAFF
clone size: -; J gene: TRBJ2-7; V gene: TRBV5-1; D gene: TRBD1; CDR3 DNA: TGCGCCAGCAGCCCGTCCCCCTCTGACCAGGGGGCTATAACTGGGCAGTACTTC; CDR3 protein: CASSPSPSDQGAITGQYF
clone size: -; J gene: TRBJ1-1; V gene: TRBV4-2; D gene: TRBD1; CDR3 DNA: TGTGCCAGCAGCCACCGCGCGGACAGGGCCTACACTGAAGCTTTCTTT; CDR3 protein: CASSHRADRAYTEAFF
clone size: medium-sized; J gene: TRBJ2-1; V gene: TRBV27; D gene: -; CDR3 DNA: TGTGCCAGCAGAGGGGATTCCAATGAGCAGTTCTTC; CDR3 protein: CASRGDSNEQFF
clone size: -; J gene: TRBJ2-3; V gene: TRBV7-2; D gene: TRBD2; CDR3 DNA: TGTGCCAGCAGCTTATCAAGCGGGAGATATACGCAGTATTTT; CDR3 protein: CASSLSSGRYTQYF
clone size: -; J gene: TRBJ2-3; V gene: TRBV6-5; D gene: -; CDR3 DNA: TGTGCCAGCAGTTACGATAGGGGGGGTACGCAGTATTTT; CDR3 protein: CASSYDRGGTQYF
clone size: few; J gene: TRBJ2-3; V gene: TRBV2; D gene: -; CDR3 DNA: TGTGCCAGCAGTACGGAGGGGGCGTATGGAAAAATGGGGGCGGATACGCAGTATTTT; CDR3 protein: CASSTEGAYGKMGADTQYF
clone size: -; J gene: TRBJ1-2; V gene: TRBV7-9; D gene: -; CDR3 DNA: TGTTCCAGCAGCTTAGAAGGCGGGGGAGTCTACACCTTC; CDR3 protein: CSSSLEGGGVYTF
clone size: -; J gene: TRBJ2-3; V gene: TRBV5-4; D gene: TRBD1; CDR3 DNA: TGTGCCAGCATGCCCGGACAGGGGGCAGATACGCAGTATTTT; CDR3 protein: CASMPGQGADTQYF
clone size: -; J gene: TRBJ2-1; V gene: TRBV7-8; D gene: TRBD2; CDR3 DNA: TGTGCCAGCAGCCCGCGGGGACTAGCGGGAGTAGGTGAGCAGTTCTTC; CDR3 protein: CASSPRGLAGVGEQFF
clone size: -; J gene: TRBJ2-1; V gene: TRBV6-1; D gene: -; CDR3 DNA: TGTGCCAGCGTTGGGGGCCTTTCCAATGAGCAGTTCTTC; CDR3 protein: CASVGGLSNEQFF
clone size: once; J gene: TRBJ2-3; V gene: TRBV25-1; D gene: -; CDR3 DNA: TGTGCCAGCAGTGAAGGGGGGGCGGGGGCCGGACCAGATACGCAGTATTTT; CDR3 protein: CASSEGGAGAGPDTQYF
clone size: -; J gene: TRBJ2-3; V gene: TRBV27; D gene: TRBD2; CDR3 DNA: TGTGCCAGCAGCCGCCGGGAGGGGGATACGCAGTATTTT; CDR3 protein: CASSRREGDTQYF
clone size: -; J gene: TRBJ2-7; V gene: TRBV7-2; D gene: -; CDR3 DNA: TGTGCCAGCAGCTTAGCGAGGGCCTACGAGCAGTACTTC; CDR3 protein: CASSLARAYEQYF
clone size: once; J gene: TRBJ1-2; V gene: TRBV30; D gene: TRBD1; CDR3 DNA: TGTGCCTGGAGGAAGACAGGGTCTTATGGAGGCTACACCTTC; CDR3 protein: CAWRKTGSYGGYTF
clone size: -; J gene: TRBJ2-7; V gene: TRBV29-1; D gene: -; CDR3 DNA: TGCAGCGTTGGGAGGGGGCAAGACGAGCAGTACTTC; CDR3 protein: CSVGRGQDEQYF
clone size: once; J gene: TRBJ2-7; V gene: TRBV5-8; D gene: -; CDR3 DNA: TGTGCCAGCACCCGTACCTACGAGCAGTACTTC; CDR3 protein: CASTRTYEQYF
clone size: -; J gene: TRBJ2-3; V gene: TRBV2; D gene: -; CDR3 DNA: TGTGCCAGCAGTTTTCTATTGGATACGCAGTATTTT; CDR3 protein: CASSFLLDTQYF
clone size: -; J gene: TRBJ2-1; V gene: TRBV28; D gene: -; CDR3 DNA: TGTGCCAGCAGTACCAAGGGGGGGGAGTCCTACAATGAGCAGTTCTTC; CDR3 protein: CASSTKGGESYNEQFF
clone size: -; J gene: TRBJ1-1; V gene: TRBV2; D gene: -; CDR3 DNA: TGTGCCAGCACCTACGGGGGGAACACTGAAGCTTTCTTT; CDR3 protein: CASTYGGNTEAFF
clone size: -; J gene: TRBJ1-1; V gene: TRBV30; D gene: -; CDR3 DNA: TGTGCCTGGCTCGCGTACAGGGTAGGGAACACTGAAGCTTTCTTT; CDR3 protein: CAWLAYRVGNTEAFF
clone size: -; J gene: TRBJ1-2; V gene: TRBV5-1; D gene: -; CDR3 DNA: TGCGCCAGCAGCTCAGATACAGACTATGGCTACACCTTC; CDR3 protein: CASSSDTDYGYTF
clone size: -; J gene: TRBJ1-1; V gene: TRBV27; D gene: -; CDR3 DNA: TGTGCCAGCAGCCCTACAGGGTGGAGCACTGAAGCTTTCTTT; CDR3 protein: CASSPTGWSTEAFF
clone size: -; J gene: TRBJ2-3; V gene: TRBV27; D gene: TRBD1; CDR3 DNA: TGTGCCAGCATTAACAGGGGGCGTGATACAGATACGCAGTATTTT; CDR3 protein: CASINRGRDTDTQYF
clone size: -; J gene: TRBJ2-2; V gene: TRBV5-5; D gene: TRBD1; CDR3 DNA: TGTGCCAGCAGCTTGACCTGGGTAGGGGGCGCATCGATGGCCGGGGAGCTGTTTTTT; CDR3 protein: CASSLTWVGGASMAGELFF
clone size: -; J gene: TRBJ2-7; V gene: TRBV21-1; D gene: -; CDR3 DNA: TGTGCCAGCAGCAAAGATTCGAGGGTAGCGGGGGGGCTTCGCTACGAGCAGTACTTC; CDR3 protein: CASSKDSRVAGGLRYEQYF
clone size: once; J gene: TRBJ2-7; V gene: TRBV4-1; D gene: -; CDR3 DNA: TGCGCTGGACACGCGGCGGCAAGCTCCTACGAGCAGTACTTC; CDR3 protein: CAGHAAASSYEQYF
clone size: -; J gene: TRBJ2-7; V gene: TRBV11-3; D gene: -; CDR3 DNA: TGTGCCAGCAGCTTAGTGCTAGCGCAATTCTACGAGCAGTACTTC; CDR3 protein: CASSLVLAQFYEQYF
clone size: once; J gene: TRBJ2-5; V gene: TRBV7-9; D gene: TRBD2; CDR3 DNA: TGTTCCAGCAGCCCCTCGACTAGCGGGAATTGGGAGACCCAGTACTTC; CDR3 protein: CSSSPSTSGNWETQYF
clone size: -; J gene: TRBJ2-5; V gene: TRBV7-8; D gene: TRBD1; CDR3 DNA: TGTGCCAGCAACGACAGGGGGTACAGCGCTGAGTACTTC; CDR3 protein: CASNDRGYSAEYF
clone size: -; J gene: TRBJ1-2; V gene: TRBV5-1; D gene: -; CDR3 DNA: TGCGCCAGCAGCTTGGAGCGCGGAGCGAGCTATGGCTACACCTTC; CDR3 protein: CASSLERGASYGYTF
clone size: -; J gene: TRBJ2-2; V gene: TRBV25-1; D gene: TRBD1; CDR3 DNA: TGTGCCAGCAGTGAATCCCCGGGACAGGCCAACACCGGGGAGCTGTTTTTT; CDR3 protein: CASSESPGQANTGELFF
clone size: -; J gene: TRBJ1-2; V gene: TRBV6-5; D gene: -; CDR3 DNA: TGTGCCAGCAGGGTGGGAGCCTCTAGCTATGGCTACACCTTC; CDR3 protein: CASRVGASSYGYTF
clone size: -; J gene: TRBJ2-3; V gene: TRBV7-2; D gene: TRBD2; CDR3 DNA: TGTGCCAGCAGCTTCGGGACTAGCGGACCCACAGATACGCAGTATTTT; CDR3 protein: CASSFGTSGPTDTQYF
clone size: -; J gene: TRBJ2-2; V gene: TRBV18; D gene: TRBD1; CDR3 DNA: TGTGCCAGCTCACATGCCGACAGGGATACCGGGGAGCTGTTTTTT; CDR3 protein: CASSHADRDTGELFF
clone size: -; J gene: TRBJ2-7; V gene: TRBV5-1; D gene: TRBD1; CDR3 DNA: TGCGCCAGCAGCCCGGGACAGGGCAACGAGCAGTACTTC; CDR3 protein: CASSPGQGNEQYF
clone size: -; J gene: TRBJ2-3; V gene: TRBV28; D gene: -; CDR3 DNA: TGTGCCAGCAGCTATTACCGGGACACAATCTTCCCAGATACGCAGTATTTT; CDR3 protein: CASSYYRDTIFPDTQYF
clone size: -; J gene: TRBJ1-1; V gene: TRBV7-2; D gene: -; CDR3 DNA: TGTGCCAGCAGCTTAACGGGGGTCACTGAAGCTTTCTTT; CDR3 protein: CASSLTGVTEAFF
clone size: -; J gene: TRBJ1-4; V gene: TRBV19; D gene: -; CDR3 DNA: TGTGCCAGTAGTATATCCTCGGCTGGACTGAAAGAAAAACTGTTTTTT; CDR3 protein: CASSISSAGLKEKLFF
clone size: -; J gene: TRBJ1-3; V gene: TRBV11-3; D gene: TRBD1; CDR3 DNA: TGTGCCAGCAGCTCCCCGACAGGGGTAACGAACACCATATATTTT; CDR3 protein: CASSSPTGVTNTIYF
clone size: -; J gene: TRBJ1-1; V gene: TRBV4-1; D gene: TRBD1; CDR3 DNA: TGCGCCAGCAGCCAAGAGGGGGGGACAGGGTTTATGAACACTGAAGCTTTCTTT; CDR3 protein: CASSQEGGTGFMNTEAFF
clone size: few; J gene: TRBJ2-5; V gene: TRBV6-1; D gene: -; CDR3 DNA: TGTGCCAGCAGTGAAGGGGCGTCGACGGGGTTTAGGGAGACCCAGTACTTC; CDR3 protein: CASSEGASTGFRETQYF
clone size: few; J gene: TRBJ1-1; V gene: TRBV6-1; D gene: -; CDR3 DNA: TGTGCCAGCCGGTTGGCGGGGAACACTGAAGCTTTCTTT; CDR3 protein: CASRLAGNTEAFF
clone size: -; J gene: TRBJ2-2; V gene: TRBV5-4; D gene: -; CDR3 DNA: TGTGCCAGCAGCTGGGACACTAACACCGGGGAGCTGTTTTTT; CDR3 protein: CASSWDTNTGELFF
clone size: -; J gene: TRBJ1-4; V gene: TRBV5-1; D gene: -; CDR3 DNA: TGCGCCAGCAGCTTCTACAGGGTTGAAGTGGCTGAAAAACTGTTTTTT; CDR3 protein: CASSFYRVEVAEKLFF
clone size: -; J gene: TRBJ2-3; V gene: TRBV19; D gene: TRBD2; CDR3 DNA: TGTGCCAGTAGTATAGATCTGGCTAGCGGGAGTGGGGGAGAGACAGATACGCAGTATTTT; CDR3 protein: CASSIDLASGSGGETDTQYF
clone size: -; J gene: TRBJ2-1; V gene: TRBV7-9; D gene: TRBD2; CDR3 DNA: TGTGCCAGCAGCTTAGGACTAGCGGGAGGAGAAAGGGGGCAGTTCTTC; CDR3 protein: CASSLGLAGGERGQFF
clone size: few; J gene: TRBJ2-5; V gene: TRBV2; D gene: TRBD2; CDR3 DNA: TGTGCCAGCAGTGTGGGGACTAAAGAGACCCAGTACTTC; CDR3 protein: CASSVGTKETQYF
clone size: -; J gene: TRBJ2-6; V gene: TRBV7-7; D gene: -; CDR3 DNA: TGTGCTAGCAGCTTAGGAGTCGGGGCCAACGTCCTGACTTTC; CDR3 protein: CASSLGVGANVLTF
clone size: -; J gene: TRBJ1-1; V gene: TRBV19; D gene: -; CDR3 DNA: TGTGCCAGTAGTTCACGGAGCTATACTGAAGCTTTCTTT; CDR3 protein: CASSSRSYTEAFF